The clone carrying this T cell receptor (beta chain) has a single count. Its antigen is not identified. Profiling relied on immunoSEQ multiplex PCR, and the TCRdb table lists in-frame clones only, not all of them. The table lists approximately 90,000 clones, approximately 90% of them singletons, with roughly 6% in the top ten. This entry comes from a study of graft-versus-host responses after intestinal transplantation. The study, taken as a whole, reports: The highest levels of circulating GvH clones went along with early declines in HvG clones after transplant.

The source is a human donor who received an intestinal transplant. The sample here was unstimulated CD8+ T cells sorted from spleen or lymph node cells, taken before intestinal transplant.

The chain's CDR3 is CSAQQSGTSGIYEQFF. Written as DNA, the CDR3 is TGCAGCGCTCAACAATCCGGGACTAGCGGGATATATGAGCAGTTCTTC. The chain recombines TRBV29-1 with TRBJ2-1, with TRBD2 matching 13 bases. This CDR3 comprises 16 residues. After removal of 7 bases from V and 8 bases from J, the junction contained 14 bases not matched to a gene. Germline V lookup: CDR1 SQVTM, CDR2 ANQGSEA.